Presented here are 3 T cell receptor beta chains from one specimen sequenced in a study of cytomegalovirus exposure and HLA in healthy donors. The PCR ran on 60 Vbeta and 13 Jbeta primers. Here immunoSEQ multiplex PCR was the method, and the copy in TCRdb shows in-frame clones only, minus some. The sample gives fewer than 200,000 clones, roughly 80% of which show up once; 0.75% to 0.9% is in the top ten. Input material: PBMCs. These receptors all stem from a woman under 30 in good health and CMV-seronegative.

The chain links TRBV6-6 to TRBJ1-1; D possibly corresponds to TRBD1 (6 bases). CDR1 MNHNY and CDR2 SVGAGI come from the germline V gene (reference sequence). The V and J ends lost 4 bases and 4 bases respectively, with 19 bases between them. This CDR3 has 16 residues. CDR3 residues: CASSSAYRVPGTEAFF. The CDR3 DNA reads as TGTGCCAGCAGTTCGGCGTACAGGGTACCGGGCACTGAAGCTTTCTTT.

The CDR3 sequence is CASSITGSSYNSPLHF. The CDR3 DNA reads as TGCGCCAGCAGCATAACAGGCAGCTCCTATAATTCACCCCTCCACTTT. V and J are TRBV5-1 and TRBJ1-6; tentatively, D is TRBD1 (5 bases). Trimming took off 4 bases at V and 0 bases at J, with 11 bases between the two ends. CDR1 and CDR2 (germline): SGHRS, YFSETQ. The length of the CDR3 is 16 residues.

A single count supports this clone. In DNA form, the CDR3 reads TGCAGCGTTGGGGTGAGGGGGGGCCCTTCCTACAATGAGCAGTTCTTC. It is translated as CSVGVRGGPSYNEQFF. This chain connects TRBV29-1 to TRBJ2-1; maybe TRBD2 (7 bases). CDR1 is SQVTM and CDR2 is ANQGSEA in the germline V gene. The CDR3 has 16 amino acids. The ends were cut back, 4 bases at V and 1 base at J, with 17 bases in the middle.